The TCR beta chain under discussion was sequenced for a study of cytomegalovirus exposure and HLA in healthy donors. Study-level results: Later analysis revealed greater clonal expansion in HLA-associated TCR beta chains than in equally common others. According to reports, the classifier identified cytomegalovirus status with high specificity and sensitivity. Researchers counted roughly 160 TCR beta chains as cytomegalovirus-associated. In a later analysis, an Asian-associated ancestry cluster reportedly showed fewer N-insertions than the approximately 620-donor mean.

Turning to this clone: Antigen unknown.

PCR employed 60 Vbeta and 13 Jbeta primers. Some clones are missing from TCRdb's copy, which holds only in-frame ones; the method was immunoSEQ multiplex PCR. Here the sample spans tens of thousands of clones, approximately 83% being singletons. The receptor's source is a man between 45 and 60 years old in good health and CMV-seronegative. The sample was PBMCs.

The CDR3 DNA is TGTGCCAGCAGACTAGGCAGGGGAGCTTTCTTT. Encoded protein: CASRLGRGAFF. The chain recombines TRBV28 with TRBJ1-1; TRBD1 might be the D (6 bases). Trimming took off 6 bases at V and 10 bases at J, with 12 bases between the two ends. This CDR3 contains 11 residues. Germline-derived CDR1 and CDR2 are MDHEN and SYDVKM.